Listed below are T cell receptor beta chains from one sample, sequenced in a study of regulatory T cells in long-lasting Graves disease. MiXCR, applied by TCRdb to the multiplex PCR reads, yields one record per CDR3 protein. The data contain roughly 400,000 distinct CDR3 sequences, about 17% of them seen just once; the ten biggest clones take up about 23%. This sample also belongs to another study, concerning T cells in Graves' hyperthyroidism and ophthalmopathy.

The material sequenced was peripheral blood mononuclear cells (PBMCs), taken at new diagnosis, from a patient treated with antithyroid drugs. The receptors were sampled from a woman under 30 with Graves disease. CDR3s include the opening cysteine and the closing phenylalanine or tryptophan. D genes are given only for firm matches. Clone size is stated in some rows and not others, as once, few, many or a class when expanded.

j_call clone_size v_call d_call cdr3_nt cdr3_aa
TRBJ1-5 many TRBV27 TRBD1 TGTGCCAGCAGTCGCGAGATGGACAGGGGGCAGCCCCAGCATTTT CASSREMDRGQPQHF
TRBJ1-1 . TRBV7-2 TRBD1 TGTGCCAGCAGCCATATTTGGGGACAGGGGGGAAACACTGAAGCTTTCTTT CASSHIWGQGGNTEAFF
TRBJ1-4 few TRBV18 . TGTGCCAGCTCACCACCGCAGATTGAAAAACTGTTTTTT CASSPPQIEKLFF
TRBJ2-4 many TRBV11-2 TRBD2 TGTGCCAGCAGCTTAGATGGGCGGGAGTGGGACATTCAGTACTTC CASSLDGREWDIQYF
TRBJ2-7 . TRBV6-5 TRBD1 TGTGCCAGCAGTTACTCTGGGACAGACACCTACGAGCAGTACTTC CASSYSGTDTYEQYF
TRBJ1-1 . TRBV27 TRBD1 TGTGCCAGCAGTTCGACAGGGGAGTCGAGGAACACTGAAGCTTTCTTT CASSSTGESRNTEAFF
TRBJ1-1 . TRBV30 . TGTGCCTGGAGTACCGGGACGTTGAACACTGAAGCTTTCTTT CAWSTGTLNTEAFF
TRBJ1-6 . TRBV6-9 . TGTGCCAGCAGTTACTTGGCCAGCACTAATTCACCCCTCCACTTT CASSYLASTNSPLHF
TRBJ1-2 many TRBV6-1 . TGTGCCAGCACCCCTCAGGGGACACCCTCTAACTATGGCTACACCTTC CASTPQGTPSNYGYTF
TRBJ1-3 few TRBV28 . TGTGCCAGCAGTTTTTTGGCGGGACGAACTGGAAACACCATATATTTT CASSFLAGRTGNTIYF
TRBJ2-7 many TRBV6-2/TRBV6-3 . TGTGCCAGCAGTTACTCGATTATTCCAACGGGACCTGAAACCTACGAGCAGTACTTC CASSYSIIPTGPETYEQYF
TRBJ1-2 . TRBV3-1 . TGTGCCAGCAGCTTTTTGCAGGGGACCGCCTATGGCTACACCTTC CASSFLQGTAYGYTF
TRBJ2-3 many TRBV7-8 TRBD2 TGTGCCAGCAGCCCAGCCACAGCGGGAGGGCCATCAGATACGCAGTATTTT CASSPATAGGPSDTQYF
TRBJ1-1 . TRBV27 TRBD1 TGTGCCAGCACTACCGGGACAGGGGGCAGAGCTTTCTTT CASTTGTGGRAFF
TRBJ2-5 many TRBV7-9 . TGTGCCAGCAGCCGGGTCTCCCAAGGGACCCAGTACTTC CASSRVSQGTQYF
TRBJ2-1 . TRBV20-1 . TGCAGTGCTATGGGGTCGGTGGGCCGAAACAATGAGCAGTTCTTC CSAMGSVGRNNEQFF
TRBJ1-5 . TRBV18 TRBD1 TGTGCCAGCTCACGGGACAGGGGGCATCAGCCCCAGCATTTT CASSRDRGHQPQHF
TRBJ2-1 many TRBV4-2 . TGTGCCAGCAGCCAAGAGCAGAATGAGCAGTTCTTC CASSQEQNEQFF
TRBJ2-7 few TRBV20-1 . TGCAGTGCTAGGAGTGGGTCTACCTACGAGCAATACTTC CSARSGSTYEQYF
TRBJ2-1 many TRBV11-3 TRBD2 TGTGCCAGCAGCCCCAGGACTAGCGGGAGGGGCCATGAGCAGTTCTTC CASSPRTSGRGHEQFF
TRBJ2-1 many TRBV12-3/TRBV12-4 . TGTGCCAGCAGGGTTGGGAACGGAAGACAGTTCTTC CASRVGNGRQFF
TRBJ1-1 many TRBV28 . TGTGCCAGCGACAACCTTTGGAACACTGAAGCTTTCTTT CASDNLWNTEAFF
TRBJ1-2 many TRBV6-1 . TGTGCCAGCAGTGAACGGGGGCGTCCCTATGGCTACACCTTC CASSERGRPYGYTF
TRBJ2-1 . TRBV5-1 TRBD1 TGCGCCAGCAGCTTTGGGACAGGAACATACAATGAGCAGTTCTTC CASSFGTGTYNEQFF
TRBJ2-1 few TRBV27 . TGTGCCAGCAGTTTATTTGGGAAGAACAATGAGCAGTTCTTC CASSLFGKNNEQFF
TRBJ2-1 . TRBV2 TRBD2 TGTGCCAGCAACGGTAGGGAGGGAGCGGAGGAGCAGTTCTTC CASNGREGAEEQFF
TRBJ2-7 many TRBV6-1 TRBD1 TGTGCCAGCAGAGTCCCGGGACAGTTCTACGAGCAGTACTTC CASRVPGQFYEQYF